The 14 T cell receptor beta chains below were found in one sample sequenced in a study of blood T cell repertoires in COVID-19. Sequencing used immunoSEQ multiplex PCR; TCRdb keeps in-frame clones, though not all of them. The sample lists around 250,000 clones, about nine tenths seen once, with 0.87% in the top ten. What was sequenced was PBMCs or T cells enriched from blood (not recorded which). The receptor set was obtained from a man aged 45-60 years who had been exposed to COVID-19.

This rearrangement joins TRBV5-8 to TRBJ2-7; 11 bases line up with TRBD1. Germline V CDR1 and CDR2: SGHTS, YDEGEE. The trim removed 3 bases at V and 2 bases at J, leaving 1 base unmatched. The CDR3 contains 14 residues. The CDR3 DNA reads TGTGCCAGCAGCTGGGGACAGGGGGCCTACGAGCAGTACTTC. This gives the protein CASSWGQGAYEQYF.

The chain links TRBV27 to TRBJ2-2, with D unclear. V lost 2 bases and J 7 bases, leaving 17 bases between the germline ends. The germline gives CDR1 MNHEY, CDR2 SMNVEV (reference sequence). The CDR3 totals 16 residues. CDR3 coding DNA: TGTGCCAGCAGTTTAAGATCGTGGGCTTTCGGCGGGGAGCTGTTTTTT. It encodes CASSLRSWAFGGELFF.

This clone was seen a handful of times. The CDR3 nucleotides read TGTGCCATCAGTGATGTGGGACAGGGAGAAAAACTGTTTTTT. Protein product: CAISDVGQGEKLFF. This chain connects TRBV10-3 to TRBJ1-4; 9 bases line up with TRBD1. CDR1 and CDR2 from the germline V gene are ENHRY and SYGVKD. J gave up 8 bases and V 3 bases, and 4 bases lay outside the gene matches. The CDR3 has 14 residues.

For the CDR3, the DNA is TGTGCCAGCAGCCGCCTGGGACTAGCGGGGGCTCAGGGGGCCTACAATGAGCAGTTCTTC. This gives the protein CASSRLGLAGAQGAYNEQFF. The chain carries TRBV14 and TRBJ2-1; 14 bases agree with TRBD2. With 4 bases clipped from V and 2 bases from J, the junction kept 13 bases outside the gene matches. The germline V gene has CDR1 SGHDN and CDR2 FVKESK. The CDR3 sequence is 20 residues long.

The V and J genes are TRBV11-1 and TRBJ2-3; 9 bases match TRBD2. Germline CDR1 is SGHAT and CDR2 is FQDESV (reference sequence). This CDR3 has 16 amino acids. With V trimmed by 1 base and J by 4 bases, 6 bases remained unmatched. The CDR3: CASSLDAGGPSDTQYF. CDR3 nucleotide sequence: TGTGCCAGCAGCTTAGATGCGGGGGGGCCCTCAGATACGCAGTATTTT.

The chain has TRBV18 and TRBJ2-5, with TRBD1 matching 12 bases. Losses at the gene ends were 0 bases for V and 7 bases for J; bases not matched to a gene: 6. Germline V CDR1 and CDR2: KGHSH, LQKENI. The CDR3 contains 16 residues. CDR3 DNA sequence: TGTGCCAGCTCACCACCGGGACAGGGGGCCGAGGGGACCCAGTACTTC. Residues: CASSPPGQGAEGTQYF.

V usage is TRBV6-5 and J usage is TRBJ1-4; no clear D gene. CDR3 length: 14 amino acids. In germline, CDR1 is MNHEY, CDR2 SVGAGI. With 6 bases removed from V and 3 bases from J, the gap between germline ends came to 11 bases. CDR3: CASRLPRSNEKLFF. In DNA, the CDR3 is TGTGCCAGCAGATTACCGAGATCTAATGAAAAACTGTTTTTT.

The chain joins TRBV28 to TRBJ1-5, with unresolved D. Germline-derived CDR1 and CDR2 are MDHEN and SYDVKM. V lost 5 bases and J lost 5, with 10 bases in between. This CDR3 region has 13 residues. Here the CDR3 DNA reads TGTGCCAGCAGTGCTTTTGGAGATCAGCCCCAGCATTTT. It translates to CASSAFGDQPQHF.

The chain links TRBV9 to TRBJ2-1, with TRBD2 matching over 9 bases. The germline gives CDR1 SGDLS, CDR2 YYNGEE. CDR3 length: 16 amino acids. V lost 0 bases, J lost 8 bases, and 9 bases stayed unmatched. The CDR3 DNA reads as TGTGCCAGCAGCGTAGGAGCTAGCGGGACCCCTTATGAGCAGTTCTTC. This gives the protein CASSVGASGTPYEQFF.

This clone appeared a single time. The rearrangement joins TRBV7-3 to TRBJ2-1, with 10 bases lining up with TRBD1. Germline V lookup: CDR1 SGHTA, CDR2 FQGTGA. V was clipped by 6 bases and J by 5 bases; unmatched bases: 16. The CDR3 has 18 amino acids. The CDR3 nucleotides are TGTGCCAGCAGACTTATAGGCGGGGGACAGGGGTTTAACAATGAGCAGTTCTTC. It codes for CASRLIGGGQGFNNEQFF.

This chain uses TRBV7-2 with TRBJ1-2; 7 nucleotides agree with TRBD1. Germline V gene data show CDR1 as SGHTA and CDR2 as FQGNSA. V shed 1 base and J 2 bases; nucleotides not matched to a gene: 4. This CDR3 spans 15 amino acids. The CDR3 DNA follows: TGTGCCAGCAGCTTAGACGGGACAGAAAACTATGGCTACACCTTC. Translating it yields CASSLDGTENYGYTF.

Here the CDR3 DNA reads TGTGCCACCAGTGACCCCGGGACAGGGTACGAAAAACTGTTTTTT. It encodes CATSDPGTGYEKLFF. The chain links TRBV24-1 to TRBJ1-4, with 9 nucleotides matching TRBD1. CDR3 length: 15 residues. The V gene's germline CDR1 is KGHDR and CDR2 SFDVKD. V lost 4 bases and J lost 8; bases outside the gene matches: 7.

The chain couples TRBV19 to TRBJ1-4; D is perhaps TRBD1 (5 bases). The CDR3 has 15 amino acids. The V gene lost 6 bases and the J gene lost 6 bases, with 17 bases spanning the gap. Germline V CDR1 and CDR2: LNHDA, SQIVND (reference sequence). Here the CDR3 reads CASSTMGRGYEKLFF. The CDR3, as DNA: TGTGCCAGTAGCACGATGGGGCGAGGTTATGAAAAACTGTTTTTT.

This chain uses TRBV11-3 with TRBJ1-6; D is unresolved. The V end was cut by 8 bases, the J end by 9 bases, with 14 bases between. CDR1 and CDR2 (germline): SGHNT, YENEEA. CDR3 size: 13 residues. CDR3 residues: CASGLLTGSPLHF. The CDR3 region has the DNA TGTGCCAGCGGACTCTTAACGGGTTCACCCCTCCACTTT.